A selection of T cell receptor beta chains follows, all from one sample in a study of a mutant IDH1 vaccine in newly diagnosed glioma. These receptors have no known antigen. Clones were read by immunoSEQ multiplex PCR, and TCRdb kept only the in-frame ones, dropping some. The sample comprises approximately 67,000 clones, under 90% of which are singletons, and about an eighth rests with the top ten. Source: PBMCs, taken from a glioma patient whose treatment included an IDH1 peptide vaccine. These receptors were collected from a man younger than 35 with glioma. CDR3s leave out the opening cysteine and the closing phenylalanine or tryptophan. D genes are given only for firm matches.

d_call	v_call	cdr3_aa
TRBD1	TRBV18	ASSPGQVNTGELF
NA	TRBV14	ASSPRNGAYEQY
NA	TRBV5-4	ASSLPSGRDIYGYT
NA	TRBV30	AWSNILNYGYT
NA	TRBV7-3	ASRGGPTDTQY
TRBD2	TRBV19	ASSTRGGAYEQY
NA	TRBV4-2	ASSQVHQSSYEQY
NA	TRBV5-5	ASSLRQDDRYT
TRBD2	TRBV9	ASSVELNGFLAGPDTQY
TRBD2	TRBV5-4	ASRSVGGANTGELF
NA	TRBV7-9	ASSPLRVVTEAF
TRBD1	TRBV18	ASSPRTGSGNTIY
NA	TRBV7-9	ASSPVRTENGYT